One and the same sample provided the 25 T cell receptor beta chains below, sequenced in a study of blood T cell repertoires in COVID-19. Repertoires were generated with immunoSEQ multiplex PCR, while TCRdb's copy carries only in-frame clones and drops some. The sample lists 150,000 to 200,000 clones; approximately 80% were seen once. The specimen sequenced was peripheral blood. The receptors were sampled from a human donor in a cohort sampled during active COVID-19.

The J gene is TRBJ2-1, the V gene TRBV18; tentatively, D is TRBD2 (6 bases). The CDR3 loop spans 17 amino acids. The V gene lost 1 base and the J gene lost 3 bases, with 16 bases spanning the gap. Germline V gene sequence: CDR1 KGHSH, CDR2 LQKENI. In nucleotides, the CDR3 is TGTGCCAGCTCACCACTACCTCGGGGGATCCACTACAATGAGCAGTTCTTC. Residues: CASSPLPRGIHYNEQFF.

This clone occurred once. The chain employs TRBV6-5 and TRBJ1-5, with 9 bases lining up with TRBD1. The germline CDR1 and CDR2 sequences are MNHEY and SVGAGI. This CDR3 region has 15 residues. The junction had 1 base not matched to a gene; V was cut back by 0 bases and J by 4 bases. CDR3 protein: CASSYSDRGNQPQHF. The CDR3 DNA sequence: TGTGCCAGCAGTTACTCTGACAGGGGGAATCAGCCCCAGCATTTT.

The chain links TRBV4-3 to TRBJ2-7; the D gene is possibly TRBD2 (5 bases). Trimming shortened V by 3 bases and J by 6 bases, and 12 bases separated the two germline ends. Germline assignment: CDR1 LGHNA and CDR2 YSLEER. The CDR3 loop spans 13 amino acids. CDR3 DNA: TGCGCCAGCAGCCAGGCAACTAGAGTCGAGCAGTACTTC. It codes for CASSQATRVEQYF.

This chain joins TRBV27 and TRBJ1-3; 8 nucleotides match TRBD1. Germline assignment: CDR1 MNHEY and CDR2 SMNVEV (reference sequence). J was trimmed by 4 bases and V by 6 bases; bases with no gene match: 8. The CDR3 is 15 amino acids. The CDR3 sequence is CASSSRDRRGNTIYF. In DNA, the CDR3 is TGTGCCAGCAGCAGCCGGGACAGGAGGGGAAACACCATATATTTT.

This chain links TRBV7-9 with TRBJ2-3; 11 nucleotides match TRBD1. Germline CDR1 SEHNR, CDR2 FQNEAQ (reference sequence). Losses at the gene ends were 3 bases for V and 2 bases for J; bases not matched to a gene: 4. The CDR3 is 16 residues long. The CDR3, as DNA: TGTGCCAGCAGCTTGGGGGACAGGGGGTCCACAGATACGCAGTATTTT. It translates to CASSLGDRGSTDTQYF.

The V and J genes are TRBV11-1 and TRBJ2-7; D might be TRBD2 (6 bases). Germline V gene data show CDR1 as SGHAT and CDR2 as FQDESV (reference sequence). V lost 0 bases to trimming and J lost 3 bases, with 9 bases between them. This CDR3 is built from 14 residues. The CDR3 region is CASSLAGGIYEQYF. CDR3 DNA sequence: TGTGCCAGCAGCTTAGCGGGCGGGATCTACGAGCAGTACTTC.

CDR3 nucleotides: TGTGCCAGCAGCCATTCCTGGACAGGGTTCAACGAGCAGTACTTC. Protein: CASSHSWTGFNEQYF. The rearrangement links TRBV3-1 (or the pseudogene TRBV3-2) to TRBJ2-7; 8 bases are shared with TRBD1. Germline CDR1 reads LGHDT; CDR2 reads YNNKEL (reference sequence). The length of the CDR3 is 15 residues. Trimming took 3 bases from V and 5 from J; bases not matched to a gene: 9.

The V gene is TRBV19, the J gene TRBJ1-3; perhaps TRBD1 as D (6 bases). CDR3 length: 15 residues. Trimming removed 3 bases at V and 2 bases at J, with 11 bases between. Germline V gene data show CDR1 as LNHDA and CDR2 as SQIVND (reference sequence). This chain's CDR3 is CASSIGAGAGNTIYF. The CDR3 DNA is TGTGCCAGTAGTATTGGCGCAGGGGCTGGAAACACCATATATTTT.

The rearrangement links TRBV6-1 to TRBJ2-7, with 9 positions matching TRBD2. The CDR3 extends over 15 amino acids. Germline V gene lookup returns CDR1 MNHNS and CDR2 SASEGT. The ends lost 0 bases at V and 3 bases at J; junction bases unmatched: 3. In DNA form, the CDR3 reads TGTGCCAGCAGTGAAGCGCTAGCGGGGAACTACGAGCAGTACTTC. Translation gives CASSEALAGNYEQYF.

In DNA, the CDR3 is TGCAGCGTTGATTTAGGGACAGGGGGTCAGCCCCAGCATTTT. This sequence encodes CSVDLGTGGQPQHF. The chain employs TRBV29-1 and TRBJ1-5; 11 bases fit TRBD1. This CDR3 spans 14 amino acids. Trimming took 3 bases from V and 6 from J; bases not matched to a gene: 4. Germline CDR1 is SQVTM and CDR2 is ANQGSEA.

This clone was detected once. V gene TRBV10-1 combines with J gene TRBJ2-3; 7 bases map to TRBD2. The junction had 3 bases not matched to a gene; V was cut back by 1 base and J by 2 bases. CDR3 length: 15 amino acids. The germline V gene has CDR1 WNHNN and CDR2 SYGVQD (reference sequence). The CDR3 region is CASSELRGFTDTQYF. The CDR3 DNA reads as TGCGCCAGCAGTGAGTTGCGGGGGTTCACAGATACGCAGTATTTT.

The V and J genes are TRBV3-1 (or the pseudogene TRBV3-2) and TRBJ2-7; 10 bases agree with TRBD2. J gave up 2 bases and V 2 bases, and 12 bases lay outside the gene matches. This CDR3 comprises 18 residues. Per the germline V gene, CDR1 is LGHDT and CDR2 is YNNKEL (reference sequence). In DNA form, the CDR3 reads TGTGCCAGCAGCCAAAACCCGGGCACTAGCGGGGTTCCCTACGAGCAGTACTTC. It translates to CASSQNPGTSGVPYEQYF.

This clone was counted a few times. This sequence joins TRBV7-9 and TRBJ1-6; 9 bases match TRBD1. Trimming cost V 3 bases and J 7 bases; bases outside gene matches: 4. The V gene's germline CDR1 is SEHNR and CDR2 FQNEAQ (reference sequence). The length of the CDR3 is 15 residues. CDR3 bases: TGTGCCAGCAGCTTTAACGGACAGGGGAATTCACCCCTCCACTTT. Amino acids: CASSFNGQGNSPLHF.

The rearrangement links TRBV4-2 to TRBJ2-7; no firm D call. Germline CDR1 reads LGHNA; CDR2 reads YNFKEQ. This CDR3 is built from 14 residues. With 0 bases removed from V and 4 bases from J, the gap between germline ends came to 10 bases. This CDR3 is CASSQEGTVYEQYF. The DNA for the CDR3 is TGTGCCAGCAGCCAAGAAGGCACAGTTTACGAGCAGTACTTC.

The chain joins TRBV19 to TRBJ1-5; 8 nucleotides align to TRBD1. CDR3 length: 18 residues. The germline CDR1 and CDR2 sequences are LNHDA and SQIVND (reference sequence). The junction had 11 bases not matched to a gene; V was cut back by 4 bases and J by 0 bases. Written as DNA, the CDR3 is TGTGCCAGTAGTACTTCCGGGACAGGAGGTTATAGCAATCAGCCCCAGCATTTT. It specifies CASSTSGTGGYSNQPQHF. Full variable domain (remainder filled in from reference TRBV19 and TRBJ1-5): DGGITQSPKYLFRKEGQNVTLSCEQNLNHDAMYWYRQDPGQGLRLIYYSQIVNDFQKGDIAEGYSVSREKKESFPLTVTSAQKNPTAFYLCASSTSGTGGYSNQPQHFGDGTRLSIL.

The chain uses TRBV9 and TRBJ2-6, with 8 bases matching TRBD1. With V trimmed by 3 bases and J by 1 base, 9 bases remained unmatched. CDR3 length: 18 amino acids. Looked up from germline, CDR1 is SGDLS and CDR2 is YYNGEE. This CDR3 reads CASSGLDRAGSGANVLTF. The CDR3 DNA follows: TGTGCCAGCAGCGGATTGGACAGGGCGGGATCTGGGGCCAACGTCCTGACTTTC.

CDR3 sequence reads: CASSVTTSGRAQETQYF. The CDR3 DNA reads as TGTGCCAGCAGCGTAACCACTAGCGGAAGAGCACAAGAGACCCAGTACTTC. This sequence joins TRBV9 and TRBJ2-5, with 8 bases aligning to TRBD2. This CDR3 region has 17 residues. The ends lost 1 base at V and 2 bases at J; junction bases unmatched: 10. Germline loops: CDR1 SGDLS, CDR2 YYNGEE.

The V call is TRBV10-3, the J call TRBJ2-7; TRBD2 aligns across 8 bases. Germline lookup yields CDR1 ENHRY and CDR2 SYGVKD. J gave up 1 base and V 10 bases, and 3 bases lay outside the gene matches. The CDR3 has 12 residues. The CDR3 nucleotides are TGTGCCACTACTAGCGGATCCTACGAGCAGTACTTC. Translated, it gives CATTSGSYEQYF.

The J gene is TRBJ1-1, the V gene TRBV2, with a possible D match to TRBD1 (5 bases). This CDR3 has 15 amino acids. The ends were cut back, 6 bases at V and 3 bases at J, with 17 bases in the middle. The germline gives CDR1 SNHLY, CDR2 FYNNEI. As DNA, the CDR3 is TGTGCCAGCAGGCCGAAGGTCGGGGGGGACACTGAAGCTTTCTTT. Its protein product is CASRPKVGGDTEAFF.

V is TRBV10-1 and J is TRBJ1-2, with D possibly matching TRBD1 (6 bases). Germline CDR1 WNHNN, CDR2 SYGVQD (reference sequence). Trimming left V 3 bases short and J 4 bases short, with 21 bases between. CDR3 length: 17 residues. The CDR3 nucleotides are TGCGCCAGCAGTGATACCCGGGACAACCAAAGGGGCTATGGCTACACCTTC. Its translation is CASSDTRDNQRGYGYTF.

CDR3 nucleotides: TGTGCCAGCAGTTTACGTACAGGAACGAAAGAGACCCAGTACTTC. Its translation is CASSLRTGTKETQYF. The chain links TRBV28 to TRBJ2-5; possible D gene TRBD1, 5 bases. The CDR3 consists of 15 residues. With 2 bases removed from V and 3 bases from J, the gap between germline ends came to 13 bases. CDR1 and CDR2 from the germline V gene are MDHEN and SYDVKM.

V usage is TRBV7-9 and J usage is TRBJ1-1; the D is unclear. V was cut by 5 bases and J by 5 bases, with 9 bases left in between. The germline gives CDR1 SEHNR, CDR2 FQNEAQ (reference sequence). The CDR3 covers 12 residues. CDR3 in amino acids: CASSDYGTEAFF. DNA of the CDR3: TGTGCCAGCAGCGACTATGGGACTGAAGCTTTCTTT.

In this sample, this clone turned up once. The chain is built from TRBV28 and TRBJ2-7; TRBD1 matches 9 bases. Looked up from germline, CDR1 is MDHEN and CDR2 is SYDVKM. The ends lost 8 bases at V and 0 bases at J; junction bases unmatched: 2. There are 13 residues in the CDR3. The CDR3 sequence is CASGQGSSYEQYF. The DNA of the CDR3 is TGTGCCAGCGGACAGGGGAGCTCCTACGAGCAGTACTTC.

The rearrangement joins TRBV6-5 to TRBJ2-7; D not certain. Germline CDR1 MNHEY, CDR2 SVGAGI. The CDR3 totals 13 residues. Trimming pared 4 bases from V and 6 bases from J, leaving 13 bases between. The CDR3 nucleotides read TGTGCCAGCAGTTTAGAACCGGTAAGCGAGCAGTACTTC. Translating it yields CASSLEPVSEQYF.

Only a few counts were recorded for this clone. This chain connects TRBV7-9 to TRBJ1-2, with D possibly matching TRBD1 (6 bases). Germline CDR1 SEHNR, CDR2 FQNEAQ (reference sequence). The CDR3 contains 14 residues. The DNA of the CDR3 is TGTGTCCTGACCATGGGGGCGCATAACTATGGCTACACCTTC. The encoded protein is CVLTMGAHNYGYTF.